This T cell receptor (beta chain) was documented in a study of blood T cell repertoires in COVID-19. Across the study: Spain, Italy and the United States supplied samples that represented acute and convalescent COVID-19. The cDNA or gDNA used as material had been derived from T cells, B-cell-depleted T cells, or PBMCs.

This clone occurred a few times. The table came from immunoSEQ multiplex PCR; TCRdb's copy has only in-frame clones and leaves some out. The sample lists fewer than 350,000 clones, approximately 86% occurring once. The CDR3 is 13 residues long. V shed 6 bases and J 1 base; nucleotides not matched to a gene: 3. The source material was peripheral blood. J is TRBJ2-7 and V is TRBV12-3 or TRBV12-4; 7 bases are shared with TRBD2. This TCR was recovered from a woman aged 25-40 years who had recovered from COVID-19. DNA of the CDR3: TGTGCCAGCAGAGTAGCGGGTTCCTACGAGCAGTACTTC. Amino acid sequence: CASRVAGSYEQYF.